The next 32 T cell receptor beta chains were all read from a single sample in a study of T cell responses to AZD1222 COVID-19 vaccine (dated by TCRdb to the early 2020s). Library generation was performed with the immunoSEQ multiplex PCR assay. TCRdb obtained this table from immuneACCESS and retained in-frame rearrangements with V and J assigned. These tables miss some clones; where compared with another copy, unresolved V genes account for less than half of the shortfall, and the remainder is unexplained. The sample data list around 200,000 clones, and about 86% of these were observed just once. The ten most abundant clones make up 0.4% to 0.5% of the sample. The time point label corresponds to: baseline before first vaccination. The sequenced sample was peripheral blood, obtained on day 0 of AZD1222 vaccination. The origin of the receptors is an adult in good health.

This chain joins TRBV19 and TRBJ1-5; 9 nucleotides line up with TRBD1. From germline, CDR1 is LNHDA and CDR2 SQIVND (reference sequence). V was clipped by 5 bases and J by 6 bases; unmatched bases: 8. This CDR3 has 15 residues. The CDR3 loop is CASSPTGGGGQPQHF. The CDR3 region has the DNA TGTGCCAGTAGTCCCACAGGGGGCGGGGGTCAGCCCCAGCATTTT.

The J gene is TRBJ1-2, the V gene TRBV1. TRBV1 is assigned pseudogene status. There are 18 residues in the CDR3. Here the CDR3 DNA reads TGCACCAGCAGCCCTCGGGACCTCTTTACCGGGGGGTCCTATGGCTACACCTTC. This gives the protein CTSSPRDLFTGGSYGYTF.

The J gene is TRBJ2-5, the V gene TRBV9, with D unclear. CDR3 length: 14 residues. V was pared by 2 bases and J by 5 bases, with 13 bases between. Germline loops: CDR1 SGDLS, CDR2 YYNGEE. The CDR3 bases are TGTGCCAGCAGCGTGGGAACCCTGAAGGAGACCCAGTACTTC. This codes for CASSVGTLKETQYF.

This chain links TRBV18 with TRBJ1-2; 7 positions agree with TRBD1. The junction had 5 bases not matched to a gene; V was cut back by 3 bases and J by 4 bases. There are 14 residues in the CDR3. Germline V lookup: CDR1 KGHSH, CDR2 LQKENI. CDR3 nucleotide sequence: TGTGCCAGCTCACCCCAGGGGGAGAGCTATGGCTACACCTTC. This codes for CASSPQGESYGYTF.

This sequence joins TRBV6-5 and TRBJ2-1; D is undetermined. This CDR3 region has 11 residues. The germline V gene encodes CDR1 MNHEY and CDR2 SVGAGI. Trimming shortened V by 3 bases and J by 9 bases, and 6 bases separated the two germline ends. CDR3 loop: CASSYRGEQFF. CDR3 DNA sequence: TGTGCCAGCAGTTATAGAGGTGAGCAGTTCTTC.

This sequence joins TRBV7-9 and TRBJ1-1, with D hard to call. Germline CDR1 is SEHNR and CDR2 is FQNEAQ (reference sequence). CDR3 size: 12 residues. V dropped 2 bases and J dropped 8 bases, with 9 bases sitting between them. DNA for the CDR3: TGTGCCAGCAGCTTACGGGTGGCCGAAGCTTTCTTT. This codes for CASSLRVAEAFF.

The V gene is TRBV30, the J gene TRBJ2-7; 9 nucleotides match TRBD1. From germline, CDR1 is GTSNPN and CDR2 SVGIG (reference sequence). Trimming took 1 base from V and 11 from J; bases not matched to a gene: 9. The CDR3 totals 13 residues. For the CDR3, the DNA is TGTGCCTGGAGTGAACAGGGGGCCTGGATAGAGTACTTC. Translated: CAWSEQGAWIEYF. The full variable domain, completed using reference TRBV30 and TRBJ2-7, is SQTIHQWPATLVQPVGSPLSLECTVEGTSNPNLYWYRQAAGRGLQLLFYSVGIGQISSEVPQNLSASRPQDRQFILSSKKLLLSDSGFYLCAWSEQGAWIEYFGPGTRLTVT.

This clone was found a few times. The chain employs TRBV9 and TRBJ2-2, with 8 positions matching TRBD1. The V gene end was trimmed by 3 bases and the J gene end by 3 bases; junction bases not matched to a gene: 4. Germline values: CDR1 SGDLS, CDR2 YYNGEE. This CDR3 is built from 15 residues. The CDR3 nucleotides are TGTGCCAGCAGCGCGACAGGGGTCCACACCGGGGAGCTGTTTTTT. It specifies CASSATGVHTGELFF.

The V gene is TRBV4-1, the J gene TRBJ1-1; D perhaps matches TRBD1 (5 bases). Germline assignment: CDR1 MGHRA and CDR2 YSYEKL. CDR3 length: 15 amino acids. V was pared by 5 bases and J by 3 bases, with 16 bases between. CDR3 DNA sequence: TGCGCCAGCAGCACTAGCGCGGGGCCGGACACTGAAGCTTTCTTT. Its translation: CASSTSAGPDTEAFF.

V is TRBV30 and J is TRBJ1-1; D might be TRBD1 (5 bases). The germline V gene has CDR1 GTSNPN and CDR2 SVGIG (reference sequence). V gave up 0 bases and J gave up 0 bases, with 20 bases separating them. The CDR3 runs to 18 residues. CDR3 sequence: CAWSVPLKSRGVNTEAFF. The CDR3 nucleotides are TGTGCCTGGAGTGTACCCCTTAAAAGCCGGGGGGTGAACACTGAAGCTTTCTTT.

This chain joins TRBV18 and TRBJ2-5; D possibly uses TRBD1 or TRBD2 (5 bases each). Germline assignment: CDR1 KGHSH and CDR2 LQKENI. The CDR3 consists of 14 residues. V lost 3 bases to trimming and J lost 2 bases, with 10 bases between them. The CDR3 DNA follows: TGTGCCAGCTCACCCCGGGACGGGCAAGAGACCCAGTACTTC. Translated, it gives CASSPRDGQETQYF.

The chain combines TRBV7-8 with TRBJ1-1, with D unclear. The V and J ends lost 3 bases and 4 bases respectively, with 9 bases between them. Germline V CDR1 and CDR2: SGHVS, FQNEAQ. This CDR3 spans 13 amino acids. The CDR3 protein is CASSFRGGTEAFF. Written as DNA, the CDR3 is TGTGCCAGCAGCTTTCGAGGTGGCACTGAAGCTTTCTTT.

The rearrangement links TRBV29-1 to TRBJ1-2; no clear D gene. The V and J ends lost 7 bases and 8 bases respectively, with 14 bases between them. CDR1 is SQVTM, CDR2 ANQGSEA, per germline. CDR3 length: 11 amino acids. The CDR3 is CSASPGGGYTF. Written as DNA, the CDR3 is TGCAGCGCCTCCCCAGGTGGGGGCTACACCTTC.

V is TRBV18 and J is TRBJ1-3, with unresolved D. V lost 2 bases and J lost 0, with 5 bases in between. The germline V gene has CDR1 KGHSH and CDR2 LQKENI. CDR3 length equals 14 residues. The CDR3, as DNA: TGTGCCAGCTCACCAACCGACTCTGGAAACACCATATATTTT. Translating gives CASSPTDSGNTIYF.

The rearrangement joins TRBV6-2 or TRBV6-3 to TRBJ2-5; 7 bases are a match to TRBD1. Germline lookup yields CDR1 MNHEY and CDR2 SVGEGT. The CDR3 extends over 15 amino acids. V gave up 5 bases and J gave up 14 bases; unmatched junction bases: 20. CDR3 DNA sequence: TGTGCCAGCAGTCCCCACGTACTACCCGAGGGGGCTCAATACTTC. This gives the protein CASSPHVLPEGAQYF.

The rearrangement joins TRBV19 to TRBJ1-3; D might be TRBD1 (5 bases). Germline V CDR1 and CDR2: LNHDA, SQIVND (reference sequence). This CDR3 comprises 15 residues. Deletions cut 3 bases from V and 0 bases from J, with 9 bases between. The CDR3 DNA follows: TGTGCCAGTAGTATGGGACCAAACTCTGGAAACACCATATATTTT. Translation gives CASSMGPNSGNTIYF.

The chain combines TRBV11-1 with TRBJ2-7, with D unresolved. Germline assignment: CDR1 SGHAT and CDR2 FQDESV (reference sequence). V gave up 4 bases and J gave up 3 bases, with 4 bases separating them. The CDR3 totals 11 residues. This CDR3 is CASSYNYEQYF. In nucleotides, the CDR3 is TGTGCCAGCAGCTACAACTACGAGCAGTACTTC.

This sequence joins TRBV28 and TRBJ1-2; the D is unclear. The CDR3 is made up of 14 amino acids. Trimming pared 5 bases from V and 8 bases from J, leaving 18 bases between. Germline assignment: CDR1 MDHEN and CDR2 SYDVKM. The CDR3 loop reads CASSAPGPMWGYTF. The CDR3 DNA reads as TGTGCCAGCAGTGCCCCCGGGCCCATGTGGGGCTACACCTTC.

The CDR3 DNA follows: TGTGCCAGCAGCGGGACAGGGCGAGTCACCGGGGAGCTGTTTTTT. It specifies CASSGTGRVTGELFF. J is TRBJ2-2 and V is TRBV9; TRBD1 aligns across 8 bases. The CDR3 length is 15 residues. Germline-derived CDR1 and CDR2 are SGDLS and YYNGEE. The junction had 5 bases not matched to a gene; V was cut back by 3 bases and J by 4 bases.

This CDR3 is CASGLVIALAGVWADTQYF. The CDR3 DNA is TGTGCTAGTGGTTTGGTAATCGCCCTAGCGGGAGTGTGGGCAGATACGCAGTATTTT. The V call is TRBV12-5, the J call TRBJ2-3; 10 nucleotides align to TRBD2. Germline CDR1 and CDR2: LGHNT and FRNRAP. This CDR3 is built from 19 residues. Germline trimming cut 0 bases from V and 4 bases from J; bases unmatched to any gene: 13.

This chain links TRBV19 with TRBJ2-6, with D perhaps assigned TRBD1 or TRBD2 (6 bases each). CDR3 length equals 19 residues. Germline loops: CDR1 LNHDA, CDR2 SQIVND (reference sequence). V lost 6 bases to trimming and J lost 2 bases, with 23 bases between them. The CDR3 reads CASSPTGVVGSPGANVLTF. The CDR3 DNA is TGTGCCAGTAGCCCGACAGGAGTAGTCGGGAGTCCTGGGGCCAACGTCCTGACTTTC.

This sequence joins TRBV3-1 (or the pseudogene TRBV3-2) and TRBJ1-6, with no clear D. CDR3 size: 15 residues. Trimming took 3 bases from V and 7 from J, leaving 13 bases between them. Germline V gene lookup returns CDR1 LGHDT and CDR2 YNNKEL (reference sequence). The DNA of the CDR3 is TGTGCCAGCAGCCACGGACCCTCTCTCAATTCACCCCTCCACTTT. Translating gives CASSHGPSLNSPLHF.

The J gene is TRBJ2-7, the V gene TRBV7-3; TRBD2 might be the D (6 bases). Between the trimmed V and J ends, which lost 5 bases and 0 bases, there was a span of 11 bases. This CDR3 region has 14 residues. Germline V lookup: CDR1 SGHTA, CDR2 FQGTGA. The CDR3 coding sequence is TGTGCCAGCAGCCCCGGGACTCCCTCCTACGAGCAGTACTTC. This gives the protein CASSPGTPSYEQYF.

V is TRBV27 and J is TRBJ2-1, with 13 bases lining up with TRBD2. Germline V lookup: CDR1 MNHEY, CDR2 SMNVEV (reference sequence). This CDR3 contains 17 residues. Trimming cost V 4 bases and J 4 bases; bases outside gene matches: 7. CDR3 DNA: TGTGCCAGCAGTTCTCCATGGACTAGCGGGAGTTACAATGAGCAGTTCTTC. Its protein is CASSSPWTSGSYNEQFF.

The chain joins TRBV25-1 to TRBJ2-5; the D gene is possibly TRBD1 (6 bases). Germline V gene lookup returns CDR1 MGHDK and CDR2 SYGVNS. The CDR3 has 13 amino acids. Trimming removed 4 bases from V and 4 bases from J, with 10 bases in between. The chain's CDR3 is CASSGTGRETQYF. The CDR3 DNA reads as TGTGCCAGCAGTGGAACAGGGCGAGAGACCCAGTACTTC.

This clone was detected only a few times. The same CDR3 also results from other DNA sequences found in this sample. The V gene is TRBV18, the J gene TRBJ2-2, with D perhaps matching TRBD1 (6 bases). V lost 2 bases and J lost 4, with 11 bases in between. Germline V gene data show CDR1 as KGHSH and CDR2 as LQKENI. The CDR3 covers 15 residues. CDR3 amino acids: CASSPGGRSTGELFF. In nucleotides, the CDR3 is TGTGCCAGCTCACCAGGGGGCAGGTCCACCGGGGAGCTGTTTTTT.

The chain links TRBV7-2 to TRBJ2-4; no firm D call. Germline-derived CDR1 and CDR2 are SGHTA and FQGNSA. V was pared by 1 base and J by 2 bases, with 6 bases between. The CDR3 consists of 14 residues. The CDR3 coding sequence is TGTGCCAGCAGCTTAGGGGGAACCAAAAACATTCAGTACTTC. It yields the protein CASSLGGTKNIQYF.

The chain couples TRBV21-1 to TRBJ1-1; TRBD1 reflects the table's D call only, with no check against the DNA. TRBV21-1 is a pseudogene. CDR3 size: 15 residues. The CDR3 reads CASSTNRHLNTEAFF. In DNA, the CDR3 is TGTGCCAGCAGCACAAACAGACACCTGAACACTGAAGCTTTCTTT.

The V call is TRBV9, the J call TRBJ2-2; D possibly corresponds to TRBD2 (6 bases). The CDR3 loop spans 15 amino acids. V lost 4 bases to trimming and J lost 0 bases, with 10 bases between them. Germline V gene data show CDR1 as SGDLS and CDR2 as YYNGEE. CDR3 bases: TGTGCCAGCAGCTACGGACTAACGAACACCGGGGAGCTGTTTTTT. This encodes CASSYGLTNTGELFF.

This chain joins TRBV6-5 and TRBJ2-3, with 8 bases identical to TRBD2. With V trimmed by 8 bases and J by 5 bases, 6 bases remained unmatched. The CDR3 is made up of 13 amino acids. Germline CDR1 and CDR2: MNHEY and SVGAGI. This CDR3 is CASAGTREDTQYF. CDR3 coding DNA: TGTGCCAGCGCCGGGACTAGGGAAGATACGCAGTATTTT.

The rearrangement uses TRBV2 and TRBJ2-7; D is perhaps TRBD1 or TRBD2 (5 bases each). Germline CDR1 is SNHLY and CDR2 is FYNNEI. Deletions cut 7 bases from V and 0 bases from J, with 16 bases between. The CDR3 totals 15 residues. The CDR3 nucleotides read TGTGCCAGCACCCCAACCGGGACGTACTCCTACGAGCAGTACTTC. Amino acid sequence: CASTPTGTYSYEQYF.

This clone has a handful of counts. The J gene is TRBJ1-5, the V gene TRBV10-3; 8 nucleotides align to TRBD1. Germline V gene lookup returns CDR1 ENHRY and CDR2 SYGVKD. Trimming removed 6 bases from V and 2 bases from J; junction bases left unmatched: 6. This CDR3 contains 15 residues. The CDR3 DNA follows: TGTGCCATCAGCCCGGACAGGGATGGCAATCAGCCCCAGCATTTT. This gives the protein CAISPDRDGNQPQHF.